The 13 T cell receptor beta chains below come from one sample, sequenced in a study of blood T cell repertoires in COVID-19. Assay used: immunoSEQ multiplex PCR; TCRdb lists only in-frame clones, some missing. The sample records some 240,000 clones, 80% to 90% being singletons. Sequenced material: peripheral blood. These receptor sequences come from a woman aged 70 to 79 with COVID-19, enrolled during active disease.

The rearrangement joins TRBV7-2 to TRBJ1-2, with 10 nucleotides matching TRBD1. The V gene end was trimmed by 4 bases and the J gene end by 4 bases; junction bases not matched to a gene: 3. The CDR3 extends over 14 amino acids. The germline V gene has CDR1 SGHTA and CDR2 FQGNSA. The CDR3 here is CASSSGTGVYGYTF. As DNA, the CDR3 is TGTGCCAGCAGCTCCGGGACAGGGGTCTATGGCTACACCTTC. Combining the CDR3 with reference TRBV7-2 and TRBJ1-2 gives the whole variable domain GAGVSQSPSNKVTEKGKDVELRCDPISGHTALYWYRQSLGQGLEFLIYFQGNSAPDKSGLPSDRFSAERTGGSVSTLTIQRTQQEDSAVYLCASSSGTGVYGYTFGSGTRLTVV.

This chain uses TRBV19 with TRBJ2-1; TRBD2 matches 7 bases. CDR1 LNHDA and CDR2 SQIVND come from the germline V gene (reference sequence). The CDR3 loop spans 15 amino acids. The junction had 13 bases not matched to a gene; V was cut back by 8 bases and J by 6 bases. CDR3 DNA sequence: TGTGCCAGTGCTATGGGGGGGATATCATTCAATGAGCAGTTCTTC. Its translation is CASAMGGISFNEQFF.

The rearrangement uses TRBV11-3 and TRBJ2-1, with D possibly TRBD2 on 6 matching bases. V dropped 0 bases and J dropped 0 bases, with 9 bases sitting between them. Looked up from germline, CDR1 is SGHNT and CDR2 is YENEEA. The CDR3 extends over 16 amino acids. CDR3 in amino acids: CASSLEGGSSYNEQFF. The CDR3 bases are TGTGCCAGCAGCTTAGAAGGAGGGAGCTCCTACAATGAGCAGTTCTTC.

The V and J genes are TRBV13 and TRBJ2-1, with D possibly being TRBD2 (5 bases). With 2 bases removed from V and 6 bases from J, the gap between germline ends came to 8 bases. This CDR3 spans 13 amino acids. Germline V gives CDR1 PRHDT, CDR2 FYEKMQ (reference sequence). CDR3 coding DNA: TGTGCCAGCAGCTTATTCACTAGCAATGAGCAGTTCTTC. Protein product: CASSLFTSNEQFF.

The CDR3 DNA follows: TGTGCCTGGAGCGAATTTGGACTAGCGGGCCTTCGAAGCCGAGTCCTGGAGACCCAGTACTTC. It is translated as CAWSEFGLAGLRSRVLETQYF. The chain carries TRBV30 and TRBJ2-5, with TRBD2 matching 11 bases. V shed 3 bases and J 5 bases; nucleotides not matched to a gene: 26. CDR3 length equals 21 residues. CDR1 is GTSNPN, CDR2 SVGIG, per germline (reference sequence). Combining the CDR3 with reference TRBV30 and TRBJ2-5 gives the whole variable domain SQTIHQWPATLVQPVGSPLSLECTVEGTSNPNLYWYRQAAGRGLQLLFYSVGIGQISSEVPQNLSASRPQDRQFILSSKKLLLSDSGFYLCAWSEFGLAGLRSRVLETQYFGPGTRLLVL.

The rearrangement links TRBV19 to TRBJ2-4; 8 bases fit TRBD2. V shed 4 bases, J shed 0 bases, and the junction held 8 bases outside the gene matches. There are 17 residues in the CDR3. Germline V lookup: CDR1 LNHDA, CDR2 SQIVND (reference sequence). DNA of the CDR3: TGTGCCAGTAGTACCACCCCCCGGGGGGGAGCCAAAAACATTCAGTACTTC. Protein sequence: CASSTTPRGGAKNIQYF.

The chain combines TRBV7-9 with TRBJ2-7; 9 bases are a match to TRBD2. From germline, CDR1 is SEHNR and CDR2 FQNEAQ (reference sequence). J was trimmed by 4 bases and V by 5 bases; bases with no gene match: 9. This CDR3 contains 15 residues. CDR3 sequence reads: CASSTFSSGTYEQYF. The CDR3 DNA reads TGTGCCAGCAGCACATTTTCTAGCGGGACATACGAGCAGTACTTC.

This rearrangement joins TRBV3-1 (or the pseudogene TRBV3-2) to TRBJ2-5; possible D gene TRBD1, 6 bases. Germline loops: CDR1 LGHDT, CDR2 YNNKEL (reference sequence). The V gene lost 2 bases and the J gene lost 5 bases, with 15 bases spanning the gap. This CDR3 has 15 amino acids. CDR3: CASSQITGKRETQYF. DNA of the CDR3: TGTGCCAGCAGCCAAATCACAGGGAAGCGGGAGACCCAGTACTTC.

This clone has more than one count but fewer than ten. The chain has TRBV5-1 and TRBJ1-1, with TRBD1 identical over 9 bases. CDR1 is SGHRS and CDR2 is YFSETQ in the germline V gene. J gave up 1 base and V 3 bases, and 10 bases lay outside the gene matches. This CDR3 region has 17 residues. In DNA form, the CDR3 reads TGCGCCAGCAGCTACACCGGGACAGGGTGGGAGAACACTGAAGCTTTCTTT. It specifies CASSYTGTGWENTEAFF.

This rearrangement joins TRBV5-1 to TRBJ1-4; 7 positions agree with TRBD1. V trimming: 4 bases; J trimming: 2 bases; junction bases outside the gene matches: 2. This CDR3 is built from 14 residues. From germline, CDR1 is SGHRS and CDR2 YFSETQ. This chain's CDR3 is CASSPGQTNEKLFF. The CDR3 coding sequence is TGCGCCAGCAGCCCGGGACAGACTAATGAAAAACTGTTTTTT.

V is TRBV5-6 and J is TRBJ2-3, with D possibly TRBD2 on 5 matching bases. V was trimmed by 4 bases and J by 2 bases, leaving 8 bases between them. CDR3 length: 13 residues. Germline V lookup: CDR1 SGHDT, CDR2 YYEEEE. CDR3 in amino acids: CASSRRHTDTQYF. Here the CDR3 DNA reads TGTGCCAGCAGCAGGAGGCACACAGATACGCAGTATTTT.

The CDR3 region is CASSRGLAGYEQYF. CDR3 coding DNA: TGTGCCAGCAGCCGCGGACTAGCGGGCTACGAGCAGTACTTC. The chain links TRBV4-2 to TRBJ2-7; 11 positions agree with TRBD2. From germline, CDR1 is LGHNA and CDR2 YNFKEQ. Unmatched junction bases numbered 2, after V lost 4 bases and J lost 3 bases. There are 14 residues in the CDR3.

CDR3 in DNA: TGTGCCAGCAGCTTATTAAGGGGGTCTGAAGCTTTCTTT. This encodes CASSLLRGSEAFF. The V and J genes are TRBV7-9 and TRBJ1-1; D is perhaps TRBD1 (6 bases). The CDR3 is 13 amino acids. The V end lost 2 bases, the J end lost 6 bases, and 10 bases lay between the germline ends. CDR1 and CDR2 (germline): SEHNR, FQNEAQ (reference sequence). Full variable domain (remainder filled in from reference TRBV7-9 and TRBJ1-1): DTGVSQNPRHKITKRGQNVTFRCDPISEHNRLYWYRQTLGQGPEFLTYFQNEAQLEKSRLLSDRFSAERPKGSFSTLEIQRTEQGDSAMYLCASSLLRGSEAFFGQGTRLTVV.